The 23 T cell receptor beta chains listed next were all sequenced from one sample in a study of T cell responses to AZD1222 COVID-19 vaccine. Using immunoSEQ multiplex PCR, the repertoire was profiled, and TCRdb retains in-frame clones only, with some absent. The table lists about 75,000 clones, roughly 88% of them singletons, with approximately 9.1% in the top ten. Sequencing was performed on peripheral blood, taken 28 days after the second dose of the MenACWY control vaccine. These receptor sequences come from an adult who received the MenACWY meningococcal vaccine as a control.

The gene calls are TRBV30 and TRBJ2-3, with D maybe TRBD1 (6 bases). The V gene's germline CDR1 is GTSNPN and CDR2 SVGIG (reference sequence). Trimming shortened V by 0 bases and J by 0 bases, and 10 bases separated the two germline ends. The CDR3 runs 15 residues. The CDR3 here is CAWSVPGQSTDTQYF. The DNA for the CDR3 is TGTGCCTGGAGTGTACCGGGACAAAGCACAGATACGCAGTATTTT. The full variable domain, completed using reference TRBV30 and TRBJ2-3, is SQTIHQWPATLVQPVGSPLSLECTVEGTSNPNLYWYRQAAGRGLQLLFYSVGIGQISSEVPQNLSASRPQDRQFILSSKKLLLSDSGFYLCAWSVPGQSTDTQYFGPGTRLTVL.

This chain uses TRBV19 with TRBJ1-6; a weak D match, TRBD1 (6 bases). Trimming left V 4 bases short and J 7 bases short, with 14 bases between. CDR1 is LNHDA and CDR2 is SQIVND in the germline V gene (reference sequence). This CDR3 comprises 15 residues. The CDR3 nucleotides are TGTGCCAGTAGTACCCAGACAGGCCAAAATTCACCCCTCCACTTT. Residues: CASSTQTGQNSPLHF. Complete variable domain (other parts from reference TRBV19 and TRBJ1-6): DGGITQSPKYLFRKEGQNVTLSCEQNLNHDAMYWYRQDPGQGLRLIYYSQIVNDFQKGDIAEGYSVSREKKESFPLTVTSAQKNPTAFYLCASSTQTGQNSPLHFGNGTRLTVT.

For the CDR3, the DNA is TGTGCCTGGGCGACAGGTTGGGTCGGAACTAATGAAAAACTGTTTTTT. Protein sequence: CAWATGWVGTNEKLFF. The V call is TRBV30, the J call TRBJ1-4; D is perhaps TRBD1 (6 bases). This CDR3 has 16 residues. V dropped 5 bases and J dropped 1 base, with 17 bases sitting between them. Germline V gene sequence: CDR1 GTSNPN, CDR2 SVGIG (reference sequence). The complete variable domain, with remaining parts taken from reference TRBV30 and TRBJ1-4, reads SQTIHQWPATLVQPVGSPLSLECTVEGTSNPNLYWYRQAAGRGLQLLFYSVGIGQISSEVPQNLSASRPQDRQFILSSKKLLLSDSGFYLCAWATGWVGTNEKLFFGSGTQLSVL.

This chain uses TRBV4-3 with TRBJ1-4; TRBD1 matches at 9 bases. Germline V gene sequence: CDR1 LGHNA, CDR2 YSLEER. This CDR3 contains 15 residues. Trimming removed 4 bases from V and 7 bases from J; junction bases left unmatched: 7. CDR3 loop: CASSRTGGGREKLFF. The CDR3 DNA reads TGCGCCAGCAGCCGAACAGGGGGCGGCCGTGAAAAACTGTTTTTT.

This chain links TRBV3-1 (or the pseudogene TRBV3-2) with TRBJ1-1; 8 nucleotides match TRBD1. The CDR3 length is 14 residues. CDR1 is LGHDT and CDR2 is YNNKEL in the germline V gene (reference sequence). V was pared by 1 base and J by 3 bases, with 1 base of the junction left unmatched. The CDR3 DNA reads TGTGCCAGCAGCCAAGTACAGGGGGACACTGAAGCTTTCTTT. It is translated as CASSQVQGDTEAFF.

The chain links TRBV19 to TRBJ2-5; no definite D call. CDR1 is LNHDA and CDR2 is SQIVND in the germline V gene (reference sequence). Between the trimmed V and J ends, which lost 9 bases and 2 bases, there was a span of 10 bases. CDR3 length equals 12 residues. The chain's CDR3 is CARLQQQETQYF. CDR3 sequence (DNA): TGTGCCAGGTTACAGCAACAAGAGACCCAGTACTTC.

The chain has TRBV18 and TRBJ2-5; unclear D gene. This CDR3 is built from 15 residues. Per the germline V gene, CDR1 is KGHSH and CDR2 is LQKENI. Deletions cut 3 bases from V and 1 base from J, with 12 bases between. The CDR3 protein is CASSPTLGSQETQYF. CDR3 sequence (DNA): TGTGCCAGCTCACCCACCCTGGGCTCCCAAGAGACCCAGTACTTC.

The V call is TRBV12-3 or TRBV12-4, the J call TRBJ1-4; 9 bases fit TRBD1. The CDR3 is 13 residues long. Unmatched junction bases numbered 0, after V lost 6 bases and J lost 4 bases. CDR3 sequence reads: CASRGQGNEKLFF. CDR3 sequence (DNA): TGTGCCAGCAGGGGACAGGGTAATGAAAAACTGTTTTTT.

This sequence joins TRBV7-8 and TRBJ2-5; 12 bases are a match to TRBD2. Germline V gene data show CDR1 as SGHVS and CDR2 as FQNEAQ. CDR3 length: 16 amino acids. Unmatched junction bases numbered 7, after V lost 3 bases and J lost 5 bases. The CDR3 DNA reads as TGTGCCAGCAGCTTCGATCTAGCGGGGGGGTCGGAGACCCAGTACTTC. Translation gives CASSFDLAGGSETQYF.

CDR3 sequence: CASSLGPGQGNYGYTF. CDR3 in DNA: TGTGCCAGCAGTTTAGGCCCGGGACAGGGGAACTATGGCTACACCTTC. V and J are TRBV28 and TRBJ1-2, with 10 bases lining up with TRBD1. Trimming cost V 2 bases and J 2 bases; bases outside gene matches: 5. The CDR3 has 16 amino acids. The germline gives CDR1 MDHEN, CDR2 SYDVKM.

The genes are TRBV5-1 and TRBJ2-7; possibly TRBD1 or TRBD2 for D (5 bases each). The germline gives CDR1 SGHRS, CDR2 YFSETQ. This CDR3 comprises 18 residues. The V gene lost 4 bases and the J gene lost 0 bases, with 23 bases spanning the gap. Here the CDR3 reads CASSPRASGTVSSYEQYF. CDR3 in DNA: TGCGCCAGCAGCCCTAGGGCCTCAGGGACCGTGAGCTCCTACGAGCAGTACTTC.

V and J are TRBV7-9 and TRBJ2-6; tentative D call: TRBD2 (6 bases). Trimming cost V 3 bases and J 3 bases, with 12 bases left between them. The germline CDR1 and CDR2 sequences are SEHNR and FQNEAQ (reference sequence). This CDR3 has 16 amino acids. The CDR3 region has the DNA TGTGCCAGCAGCTTCCCGGGGGATCATGGGGCCAACGTCCTGACTTTC. Protein: CASSFPGDHGANVLTF. Looking up the rest from reference TRBV7-9 and TRBJ2-6 gives the full variable domain: DTGVSQNPRHKITKRGQNVTFRCDPISEHNRLYWYRQTLGQGPEFLTYFQNEAQLEKSRLLSDRFSAERPKGSFSTLEIQRTEQGDSAMYLCASSFPGDHGANVLTFGAGSRLTVL.

The chain couples TRBV4-1 to TRBJ1-2; D possibly corresponds to TRBD1 (6 bases). Trimming took 4 bases from V and 7 from J, leaving 13 bases between them. The CDR3 contains 13 residues. CDR1 and CDR2 from the germline V gene are MGHRA and YSYEKL. In nucleotides, the CDR3 is TGCGCCAGCAGCCCAACTGGGACATCTGGCTACACCTTC. This encodes CASSPTGTSGYTF.

This chain uses TRBV5-4 with TRBJ1-4; D perhaps matches TRBD1 (6 bases). The CDR3 has 14 residues. CDR1 SGHNT and CDR2 YYREEE come from the germline V gene (reference sequence). The V end was cut by 2 bases, the J end by 8 bases, with 13 bases between. Here the CDR3 reads CASSLWDIKEKLFF. Written as DNA, the CDR3 is TGTGCCAGCAGCTTATGGGACATTAAGGAAAAACTGTTTTTT.

This rearrangement joins TRBV15 to TRBJ1-4; D remains unclear. Germline V gene sequence: CDR1 LNHNV, CDR2 YYDKDF (reference sequence). V shed 8 bases and J shed 5 bases, with 12 bases lying between them. CDR3 length equals 13 residues. The CDR3 DNA is TGTGCCACCGCAGAGGTGGAGAATGAAAAACTGTTTTTT. The encoded protein is CATAEVENEKLFF.

The chain is built from TRBV5-4 and TRBJ2-2; the D gene is possibly TRBD1 (5 bases). The CDR3 totals 15 residues. The germline CDR1 and CDR2 sequences are SGHNT and YYREEE (reference sequence). V lost 1 base, J lost 0 bases, and 7 bases lay in between. CDR3 region: CASSLKQANTGELFF. In DNA, the CDR3 is TGTGCCAGCAGCTTGAAACAGGCGAACACCGGGGAGCTGTTTTTT.

The rearrangement uses TRBV4-2 and TRBJ1-4, with a weak D call TRBD1 (5 bases). The germline V gene has CDR1 LGHNA and CDR2 YNFKEQ. CDR3 length: 15 residues. V lost 0 bases and J lost 8, with 13 bases in between. CDR3 nucleotide sequence: TGTGCCAGCAGCCAAGAGGGAGGGTCAGGGGAAAAACTGTTTTTT. Translation: CASSQEGGSGEKLFF.

The rearrangement links TRBV5-1 to TRBJ1-4, with a tentative D call TRBD1 (6 bases). The V end lost 0 bases, the J end lost 4 bases, and 19 bases lay between the germline ends. Germline assignment: CDR1 SGHRS and CDR2 YFSETQ. The CDR3 runs 18 residues. DNA for the CDR3: TGCGCCAGCAGCTTGGTCGGGCAGGGGTCTCCACTTAATGAAAAACTGTTTTTT. It specifies CASSLVGQGSPLNEKLFF.

In the case of this clone: Other DNA sequences in the sample encode the same CDR3. This sequence joins TRBV4-3 and TRBJ2-7; maybe TRBD2 (5 bases). CDR1 and CDR2 (germline): LGHNA, YSLEER. The CDR3 loop spans 15 amino acids. Deletions cut 1 base from V and 3 bases from J, with 13 bases between. CDR3 DNA sequence: TGCGCCAGCAGCCAAGGTCCGGACTCTTACTACGAGCAGTACTTC. This encodes CASSQGPDSYYEQYF.

The chain recombines TRBV18 with TRBJ1-1, with 7 nucleotides matching TRBD1. The CDR3 consists of 13 residues. Germline CDR1 and CDR2: KGHSH and LQKENI. The ends lost 4 bases at V and 4 bases at J; junction bases unmatched: 3. The CDR3 DNA sequence: TGTGCCAGCTCACAGGGGGCCGGCACTGAAGCTTTCTTT. Protein product: CASSQGAGTEAFF.

This clone was detected only once. The CDR3 region is CASSLRTDANTGELFF. CDR3 sequence (DNA): TGCGCCAGCAGCTTGCGGACAGACGCGAACACCGGGGAGCTGTTTTTT. V usage is TRBV5-1 and J usage is TRBJ2-2, with TRBD1 as a possible D gene (6 bases). This CDR3 region has 16 residues. Germline V gives CDR1 SGHRS, CDR2 YFSETQ. V gave up 1 base and J gave up 0 bases, with 10 bases separating them.

The J gene is TRBJ1-2, the V gene TRBV5-1; 7 nucleotides agree with TRBD1. Germline CDR1 and CDR2: SGHRS and YFSETQ. V was pared by 4 bases and J by 3 bases, with 6 bases of the junction left unmatched. This CDR3 region has 14 residues. CDR3 nucleotide sequence: TGCGCCAGCAGCCCCGGGACAGTAGACTATGGCTACACCTTC. The encoded protein is CASSPGTVDYGYTF.

The V and J genes are TRBV19 and TRBJ1-2; 10 bases are a match to TRBD1. The CDR3 length is 14 residues. Germline V CDR1 and CDR2: LNHDA, SQIVND (reference sequence). Unmatched junction bases numbered 7, after V lost 6 bases and J lost 6 bases. As DNA, the CDR3 is TGTGCCAGTAGCCGGGACAGGGGCTTCAATGGCTACACCTTC. It codes for CASSRDRGFNGYTF.